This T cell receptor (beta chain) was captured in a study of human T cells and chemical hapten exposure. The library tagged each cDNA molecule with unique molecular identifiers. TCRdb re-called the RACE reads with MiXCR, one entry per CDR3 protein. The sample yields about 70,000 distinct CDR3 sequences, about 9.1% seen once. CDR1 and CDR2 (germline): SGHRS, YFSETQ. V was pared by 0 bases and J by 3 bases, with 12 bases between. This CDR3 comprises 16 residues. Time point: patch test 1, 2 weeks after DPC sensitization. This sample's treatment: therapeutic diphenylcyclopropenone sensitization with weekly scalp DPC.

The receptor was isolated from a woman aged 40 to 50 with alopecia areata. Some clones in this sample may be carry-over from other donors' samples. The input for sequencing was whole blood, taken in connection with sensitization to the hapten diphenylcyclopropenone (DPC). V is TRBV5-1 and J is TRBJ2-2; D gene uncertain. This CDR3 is CASSLDTAYHTGELFF. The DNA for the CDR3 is TGCGCCAGCAGCTTGGACACGGCCTACCACACCGGGGAGCTGTTTTTT.